The source of this T cell receptor beta chain is a study of blood T cell repertoires in COVID-19. Study background: COVID-19 samples collected from the United States, Italy and Spain covered acute and convalescent phases.

As originally analysed: Reference gene primer amplification gave nucleated cell count estimates. The repertoire was sequenced with immunoSEQ multiplex PCR; TCRdb's copy has only in-frame clones and lacks some. V and J calls and clone size are copied from that table; D and trimming were computed from the DNA. The table has about 220,000 clones, 84% seen once. This CDR3 has 14 amino acids. Trimming removed 4 bases from V and 4 bases from J, with 12 bases in between. Germline lookup yields CDR1 SNHLY and CDR2 FYNNEI. Sequencing input: peripheral blood. The gene calls are TRBV2 and TRBJ2-3, with D possibly matching TRBD1 (5 bases). The clonotype was recovered from a man between 45 and 60 years old with active or convalescent COVID-19. The CDR3 bases are TGTGCCAGCAGTGGACAGCAGAGCTCAGATACGCAGTATTTT. Its translation: CASSGQQSSDTQYF.